This TCR beta chain was sequenced for a study of cytomegalovirus exposure and HLA in healthy donors. V was trimmed by 6 bases and J by 4 bases, leaving 12 bases between them. Germline CDR1 and CDR2: LNHDA and SQIVND (reference sequence). CDR3 length equals 13 residues. With 60 Vbeta and 13 Jbeta primers, the PCR was carried out. Method: immunoSEQ multiplex PCR; TCRdb's copy keeps in-frame clones and lacks some. The data contain about 80,000 clones, roughly four fifths of them singletons. The source is a human donor in good health. V and J are TRBV19 and TRBJ2-5, with D perhaps TRBD2 (7 bases). The sequenced material came from PBMCs. CDR3 DNA sequence: TGTGCCAGTAGCTGGGGGGGCCGAGAGACCCAGTACTTC. Its translation: CASSWGGRETQYF. Full variable domain (rest looked up from reference TRBV19 and TRBJ2-5): DGGITQSPKYLFRKEGQNVTLSCEQNLNHDAMYWYRQDPGQGLRLIYYSQIVNDFQKGDIAEGYSVSREKKESFPLTVTSAQKNPTAFYLCASSWGGRETQYFGPGTRLLVL.